This TCR beta chain originates from a study of T cells in Graves' hyperthyroidism and ophthalmopathy. V lost 0 bases to trimming and J lost 6 bases; unmatched junction nucleotides: 4. CDR3 length: 16 residues. CDR1 MNHEY and CDR2 SVGAGI come from the germline V gene. In its sample, this clonotype was seen a few times. RNA transcripts yielded amplified TCR beta CDR3 regions. First-round RT-PCR of the TCR CDR3 relied on the HTBI primer set. MiXCR was run by TCRdb on the multiplex PCR reads, yielding one entry per CDR3 protein. Among roughly 400,000 distinct CDR3 sequences listed, about 14% were seen once.

The clonotype comes from a man aged 50 to 60 with Graves' ophthalmopathy. Sequenced material: blood. This chain uses TRBV6-5 with TRBJ2-1; 11 nucleotides align to TRBD2. In DNA form, the CDR3 reads TGTGCCAGCAGTTACTCCCTAGCGGGGGGCCCCAATGAGCAGTTCTTC. Amino acids: CASSYSLAGGPNEQFF.